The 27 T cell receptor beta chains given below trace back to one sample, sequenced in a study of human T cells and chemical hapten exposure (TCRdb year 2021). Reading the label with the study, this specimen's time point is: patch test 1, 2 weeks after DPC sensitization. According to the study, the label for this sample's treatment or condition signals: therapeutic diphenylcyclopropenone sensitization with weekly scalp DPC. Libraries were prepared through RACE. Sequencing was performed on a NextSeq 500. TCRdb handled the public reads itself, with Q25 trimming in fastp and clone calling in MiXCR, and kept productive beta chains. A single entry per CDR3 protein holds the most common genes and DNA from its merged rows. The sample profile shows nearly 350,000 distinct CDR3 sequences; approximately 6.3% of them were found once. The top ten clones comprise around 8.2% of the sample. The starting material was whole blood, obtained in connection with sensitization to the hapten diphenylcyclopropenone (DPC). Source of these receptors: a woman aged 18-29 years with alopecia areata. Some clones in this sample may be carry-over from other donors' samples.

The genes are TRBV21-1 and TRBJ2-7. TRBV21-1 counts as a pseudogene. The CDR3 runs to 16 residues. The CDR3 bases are TGTGCCAGCAGCAAAGGAGTCTCCAGGTTATCCTACGAGCAGTACTTC. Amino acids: CASSKGVSRLSYEQYF.

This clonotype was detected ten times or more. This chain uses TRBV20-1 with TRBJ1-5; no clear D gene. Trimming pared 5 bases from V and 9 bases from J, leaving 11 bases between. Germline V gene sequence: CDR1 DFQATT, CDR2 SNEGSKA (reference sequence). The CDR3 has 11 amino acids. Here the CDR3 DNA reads TGCAGTGCTGACGGATTAGGGCCCCAGCATTTT. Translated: CSADGLGPQHF.

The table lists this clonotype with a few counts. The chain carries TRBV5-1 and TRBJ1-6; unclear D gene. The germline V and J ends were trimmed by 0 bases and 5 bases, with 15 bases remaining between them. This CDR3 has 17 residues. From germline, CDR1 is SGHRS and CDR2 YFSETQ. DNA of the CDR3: TGCGCCAGCAGCTTGGGAGGACTTCTGAGAGATAATTCACCCCTCCACTTT. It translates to CASSLGGLLRDNSPLHF.

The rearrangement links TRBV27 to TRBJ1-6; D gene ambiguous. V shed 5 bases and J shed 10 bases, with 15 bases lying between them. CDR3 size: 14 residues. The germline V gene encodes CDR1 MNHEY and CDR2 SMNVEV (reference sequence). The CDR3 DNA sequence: TGTGCCAGCAGTCCTTGGACTGCCTTGTCACCCCTCCACTTT. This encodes CASSPWTALSPLHF.

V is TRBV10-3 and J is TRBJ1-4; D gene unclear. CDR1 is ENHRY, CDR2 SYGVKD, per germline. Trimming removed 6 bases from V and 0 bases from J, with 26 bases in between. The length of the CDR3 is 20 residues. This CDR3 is CAISRPGTIFDFATNEKLFF. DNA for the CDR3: TGTGCCATCAGCCGGCCGGGAACAATTTTTGATTTTGCAACTAATGAAAAACTGTTTTTT.

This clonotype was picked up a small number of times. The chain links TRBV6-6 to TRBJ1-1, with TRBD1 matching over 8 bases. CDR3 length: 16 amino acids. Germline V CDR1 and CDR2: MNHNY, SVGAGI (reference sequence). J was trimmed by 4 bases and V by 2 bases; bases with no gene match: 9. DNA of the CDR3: TGTGCCAGCAGTTACCCGGACAGGGTGTTGGGCACTGAAGCTTTCTTT. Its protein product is CASSYPDRVLGTEAFF.

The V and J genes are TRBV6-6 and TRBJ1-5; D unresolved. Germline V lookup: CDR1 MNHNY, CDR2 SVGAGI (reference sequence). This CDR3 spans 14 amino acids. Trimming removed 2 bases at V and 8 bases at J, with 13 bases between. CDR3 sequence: CASSYRGGWEPQHF. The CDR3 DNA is TGTGCCAGCAGTTACCGGGGAGGGTGGGAGCCCCAGCATTTT.

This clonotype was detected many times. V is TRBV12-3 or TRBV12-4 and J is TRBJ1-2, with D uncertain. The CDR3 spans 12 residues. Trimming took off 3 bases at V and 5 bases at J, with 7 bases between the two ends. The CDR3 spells CASSLSVYGYTF. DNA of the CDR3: TGTGCCAGCAGTTTGAGTGTATATGGCTACACCTTC.

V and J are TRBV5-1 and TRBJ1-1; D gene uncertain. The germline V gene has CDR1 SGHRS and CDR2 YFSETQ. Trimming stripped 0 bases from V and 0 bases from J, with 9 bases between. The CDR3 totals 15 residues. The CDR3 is CASSLGPEMNTEAFF. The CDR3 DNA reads TGCGCCAGCAGCTTGGGCCCAGAGATGAACACTGAAGCTTTCTTT.

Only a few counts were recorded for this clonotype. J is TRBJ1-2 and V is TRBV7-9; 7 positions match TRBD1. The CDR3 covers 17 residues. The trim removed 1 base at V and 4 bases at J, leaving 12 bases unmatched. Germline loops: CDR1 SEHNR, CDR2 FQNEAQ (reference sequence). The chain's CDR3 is CASSLGGQDPSFYGYTF. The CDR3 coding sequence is TGTGCCAGCAGCTTAGGTGGACAGGATCCTTCCTTCTATGGCTACACCTTC.

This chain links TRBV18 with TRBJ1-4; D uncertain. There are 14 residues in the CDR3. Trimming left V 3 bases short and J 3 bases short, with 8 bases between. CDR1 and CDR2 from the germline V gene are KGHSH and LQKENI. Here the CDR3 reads CASSPVASNEKLFF. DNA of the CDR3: TGTGCCAGCTCACCCGTAGCATCTAATGAAAAACTGTTTTTT.

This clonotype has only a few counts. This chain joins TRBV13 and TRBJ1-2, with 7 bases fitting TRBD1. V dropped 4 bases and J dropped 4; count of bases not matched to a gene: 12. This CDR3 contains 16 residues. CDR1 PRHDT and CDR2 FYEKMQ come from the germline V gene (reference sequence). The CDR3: CASSSSNRGRGYGYTF. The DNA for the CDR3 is TGTGCCAGCAGCTCTTCCAACAGGGGTCGCGGCTATGGCTACACCTTC.

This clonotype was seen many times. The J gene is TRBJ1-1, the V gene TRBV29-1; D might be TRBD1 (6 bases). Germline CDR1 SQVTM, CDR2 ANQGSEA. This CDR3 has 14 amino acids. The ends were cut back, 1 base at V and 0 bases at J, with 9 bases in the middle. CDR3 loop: CSVEGTAMNTEAFF. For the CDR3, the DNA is TGCAGCGTTGAAGGGACAGCCATGAACACTGAAGCTTTCTTT.

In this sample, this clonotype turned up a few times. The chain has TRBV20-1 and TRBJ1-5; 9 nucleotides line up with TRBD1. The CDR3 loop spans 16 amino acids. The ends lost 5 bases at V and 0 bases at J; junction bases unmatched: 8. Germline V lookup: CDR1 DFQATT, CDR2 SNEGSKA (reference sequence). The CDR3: CSAGRRDRDSNQPQHF. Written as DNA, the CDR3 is TGCAGTGCTGGTAGGCGGGACAGGGATAGCAATCAGCCCCAGCATTTT.

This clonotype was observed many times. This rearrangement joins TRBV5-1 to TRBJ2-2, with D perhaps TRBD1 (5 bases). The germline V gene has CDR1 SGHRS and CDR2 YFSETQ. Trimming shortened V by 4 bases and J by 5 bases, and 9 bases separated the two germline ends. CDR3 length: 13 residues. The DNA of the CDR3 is TGCGCCAGCAGCGTAACAGGAACCGGGGAGCTGTTTTTT. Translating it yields CASSVTGTGELFF.

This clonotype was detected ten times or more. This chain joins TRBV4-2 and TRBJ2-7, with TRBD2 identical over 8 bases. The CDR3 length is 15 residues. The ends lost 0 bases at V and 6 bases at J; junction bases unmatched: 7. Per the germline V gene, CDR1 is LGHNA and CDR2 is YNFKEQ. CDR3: CASSQDPAGAPEQYF. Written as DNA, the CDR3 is TGTGCCAGCAGCCAAGATCCAGCGGGGGCCCCCGAGCAGTACTTC.

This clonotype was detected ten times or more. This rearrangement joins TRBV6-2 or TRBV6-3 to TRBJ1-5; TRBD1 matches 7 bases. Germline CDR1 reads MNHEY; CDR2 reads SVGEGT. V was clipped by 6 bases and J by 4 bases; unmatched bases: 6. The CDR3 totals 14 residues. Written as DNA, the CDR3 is TGTGCCAGCAGGGACTACAGGGGAAATCAGCCCCAGCATTTT. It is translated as CASRDYRGNQPQHF.

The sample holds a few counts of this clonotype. The CDR3, as DNA: TGTGCCAGCAGTTTTGCGGACAGGGCCGGAGATACGCAGTATTTT. This encodes CASSFADRAGDTQYF. The V call is TRBV27, the J call TRBJ2-3; the match to TRBD1 covers 8 bases. In germline, CDR1 is MNHEY, CDR2 SMNVEV (reference sequence). The V segment lost 3 bases and the J segment 5 bases; nucleotides outside the gene matches: 7. CDR3 length: 15 residues.

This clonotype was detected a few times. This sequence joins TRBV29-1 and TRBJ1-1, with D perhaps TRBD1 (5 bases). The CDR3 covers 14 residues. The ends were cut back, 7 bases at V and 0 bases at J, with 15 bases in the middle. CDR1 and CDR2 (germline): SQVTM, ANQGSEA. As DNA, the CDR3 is TGCAGCGCTACGCGGGGGAACTTGAACACTGAAGCTTTCTTT. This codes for CSATRGNLNTEAFF.

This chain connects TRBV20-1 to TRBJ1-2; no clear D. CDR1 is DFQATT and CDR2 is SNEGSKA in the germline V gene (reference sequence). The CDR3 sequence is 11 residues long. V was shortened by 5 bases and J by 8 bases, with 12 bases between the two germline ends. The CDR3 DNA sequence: TGCAGTGCTTTTCATAGTTCGGGCTACACCTTC. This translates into CSAFHSSGYTF.

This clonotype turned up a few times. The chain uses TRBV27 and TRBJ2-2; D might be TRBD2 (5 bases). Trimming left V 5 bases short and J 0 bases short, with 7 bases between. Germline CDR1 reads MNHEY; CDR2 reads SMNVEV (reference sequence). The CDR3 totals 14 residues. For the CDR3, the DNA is TGTGCCAGCAGTCTCGGGACGAACACCGGGGAGCTGTTTTTT. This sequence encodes CASSLGTNTGELFF.

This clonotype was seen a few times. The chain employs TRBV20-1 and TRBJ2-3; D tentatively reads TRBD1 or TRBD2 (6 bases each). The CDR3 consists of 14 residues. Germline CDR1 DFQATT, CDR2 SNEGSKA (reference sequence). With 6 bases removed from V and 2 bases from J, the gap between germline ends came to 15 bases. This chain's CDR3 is CSAEEGDFTDTQYF. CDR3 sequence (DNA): TGCAGTGCGGAGGAGGGGGATTTCACAGATACGCAGTATTTT.

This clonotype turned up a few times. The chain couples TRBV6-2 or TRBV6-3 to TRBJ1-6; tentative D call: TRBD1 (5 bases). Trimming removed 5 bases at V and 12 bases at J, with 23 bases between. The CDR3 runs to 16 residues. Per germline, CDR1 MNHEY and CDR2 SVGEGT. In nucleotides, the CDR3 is TGTGCCAGCAGTAGGGGAGACAGTGCTTTGGACGAACCCCTCCACTTT. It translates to CASSRGDSALDEPLHF.

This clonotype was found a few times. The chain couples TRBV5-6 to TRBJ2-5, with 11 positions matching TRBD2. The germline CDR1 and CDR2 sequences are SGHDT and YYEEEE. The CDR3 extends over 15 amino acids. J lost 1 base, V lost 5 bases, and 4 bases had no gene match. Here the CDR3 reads CASRRGLAVQETQYF. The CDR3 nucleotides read TGTGCCAGCAGGCGGGGACTAGCGGTCCAAGAGACCCAGTACTTC.

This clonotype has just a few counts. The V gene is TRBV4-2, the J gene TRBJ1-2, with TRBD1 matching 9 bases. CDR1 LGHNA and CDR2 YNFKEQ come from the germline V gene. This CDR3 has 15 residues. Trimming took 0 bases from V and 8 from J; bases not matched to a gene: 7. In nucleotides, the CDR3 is TGTGCCAGCAGCCAAGAGGAGGGACAGGGAAGAGGCTACACCTTC. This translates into CASSQEEGQGRGYTF.

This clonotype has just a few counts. The CDR3 DNA is TGTGCCAGCAGACCCGGCGCCAGGGCTCAGCCCCAGCATTTT. Translated, it gives CASRPGARAQPQHF. This chain links TRBV6-2 or TRBV6-3 with TRBJ1-5; D may be TRBD1 (5 bases). Germline values: CDR1 MNHEY, CDR2 SVGEGT. The CDR3 runs 14 residues. V dropped 6 bases and J dropped 6 bases, with 15 bases sitting between them.

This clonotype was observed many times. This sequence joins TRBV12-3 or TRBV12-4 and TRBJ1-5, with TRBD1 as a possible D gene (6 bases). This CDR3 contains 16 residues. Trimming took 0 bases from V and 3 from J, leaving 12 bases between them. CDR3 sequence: CASSLAGQNFNQPQHF. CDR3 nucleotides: TGTGCCAGCAGTTTAGCCGGACAGAACTTCAATCAGCCCCAGCATTTT.